A selection of T cell receptor beta chains follows, all from one sample in a study of T cell repertoires in cytomegalovirus infection. TCRdb used MiXCR to reprocess the reads, holding one entry per CDR3 protein. This table has around 450,000 distinct CDR3 sequences, roughly 30% appearing once. Sequencing used PBMCs. All receptors derive from a human donor in good health (CMV status not recorded). Some clones in this sample may be carry-over from other donors' samples. Both conserved end residues are part of each CDR3. The D gene is left open where the match is weak. Clone size is not always given. Where it is, it says once, few, many or a class for expanded clones.

D gene: -
V gene: TRBV12-3/TRBV12-4
J gene: TRBJ2-3
clone size: -
CDR3 protein: CASSLNSGSTDTQYF
CDR3 DNA: TGTGCCAGCAGTCTCAATAGCGGTAGCACAGATACGCAGTATTTT

D gene: -
V gene: TRBV6-2/TRBV6-3
J gene: TRBJ1-1
clone size: -
CDR3 protein: CASSLPGGPTEAFF
CDR3 DNA: TGTGCCAGCAGCTTGCCGGGGGGCCCCACTGAAGCTTTCTTT

D gene: -
V gene: TRBV7-2
J gene: TRBJ1-2
clone size: -
CDR3 protein: CASSSSGGPDYGYTF
CDR3 DNA: TGTGCCAGCAGCTCGTCTGGGGGCCCGGACTATGGCTACACCTTC

D gene: -
V gene: TRBV19
J gene: TRBJ1-5
clone size: -
CDR3 protein: CASVEDQPQHF
CDR3 DNA: TGTGCCAGTGTTGAGGATCAGCCCCAGCATTTT

D gene: -
V gene: TRBV7-8
J gene: TRBJ1-1
clone size: many
CDR3 protein: CASSFKLNTEAFF
CDR3 DNA: TGTGCCAGCAGCTTCAAGCTGAACACTGAAGCTTTCTTT

D gene: TRBD1
V gene: TRBV3-1
J gene: TRBJ1-1
clone size: few
CDR3 protein: CASSQPGTGGTEAFF
CDR3 DNA: TGTGCCAGCAGCCAACCCGGGACAGGGGGGACTGAAGCTTTCTTT

D gene: -
V gene: TRBV7-8
J gene: TRBJ2-7
clone size: few
CDR3 protein: CASSFDPYEQYF
CDR3 DNA: TGTGCCAGCAGCTTTGACCCATACGAGCAGTACTTC

D gene: -
V gene: TRBV6-2/TRBV6-3
J gene: TRBJ1-1
clone size: -
CDR3 protein: CASSYRQRNRQAQAFF
CDR3 DNA: TGTGCCAGCAGTTACCGGCAGAGAAACCGGCAGGCCCAAGCTTTCTTT

D gene: TRBD2
V gene: TRBV10-2
J gene: TRBJ2-3
clone size: -
CDR3 protein: CASATSGGTTQYF
CDR3 DNA: TGCGCCAGCGCGACTAGCGGTGGAACTACGCAGTATTTT

D gene: TRBD2
V gene: TRBV19
J gene: TRBJ2-3
clone size: -
CDR3 protein: CASSIQLAGTTDTQYF
CDR3 DNA: TGTGCCAGTAGTATCCAACTAGCGGGAACTACAGATACGCAGTATTTT

D gene: -
V gene: TRBV14
J gene: TRBJ2-7
clone size: -
CDR3 protein: CASSQDRERREQYF
CDR3 DNA: TGTGCCAGCAGCCAAGATCGGGAACGGAGGGAGCAGTACTTC

D gene: TRBD1
V gene: TRBV15
J gene: TRBJ2-1
clone size: few
CDR3 protein: CATSRLRDRRIF
CDR3 DNA: TGTGCCACCAGCAGGCTCCGGGACAGGCGGATCTTC

D gene: -
V gene: TRBV11-2
J gene: TRBJ2-6
clone size: -
CDR3 protein: CASSLVRGSGRNSGANVLTF
CDR3 DNA: TGTGCCAGCAGCTTAGTCCGAGGTTCCGGACGAAACTCTGGGGCCAACGTCCTGACTTTC

D gene: -
V gene: TRBV4-1
J gene: TRBJ1-6
clone size: few
CDR3 protein: CASSQEPIRSYNSPLHF
CDR3 DNA: TGCGCCAGCAGCCAAGAACCCATTCGCTCCTATAATTCACCCCTCCACTTT

D gene: -
V gene: TRBV7-9
J gene: TRBJ2-3
clone size: many
CDR3 protein: CASSPSRGSTDTQYF
CDR3 DNA: TGTGCCAGCAGCCCGAGTAGGGGAAGTACAGATACGCAGTATTTT

D gene: -
V gene: TRBV5-1
J gene: TRBJ1-2
clone size: -
CDR3 protein: CASSSHVGYGYTF
CDR3 DNA: TGCGCCAGCAGCTCCCATGTAGGGTATGGCTACACCTTC

D gene: TRBD2
V gene: TRBV6-1
J gene: TRBJ2-7
clone size: -
CDR3 protein: CASRPRAGGPAEQYF
CDR3 DNA: TGTGCCAGCAGGCCCCGAGCGGGGGGCCCTGCTGAGCAGTACTTC

D gene: -
V gene: TRBV24-1
J gene: TRBJ2-2
clone size: few
CDR3 protein: CATSARPGELFF
CDR3 DNA: TGTGCCACCAGTGCCAGACCCGGGGAGCTGTTTTTT

D gene: -
V gene: TRBV15
J gene: TRBJ1-5
clone size: few
CDR3 protein: CATSRVGARGDQPQHF
CDR3 DNA: TGTGCCACCAGCAGAGTAGGGGCCAGGGGAGATCAGCCCCAGCATTTT

D gene: -
V gene: TRBV7-4
J gene: TRBJ2-7
clone size: few
CDR3 protein: CASSNWAYEQYF
CDR3 DNA: TGTGCCAGCAGCAACTGGGCGTACGAGCAGTACTTC

D gene: -
V gene: TRBV19
J gene: TRBJ1-4
clone size: -
CDR3 protein: CASSMFSYSISNEKLFF
CDR3 DNA: TGTGCCAGTAGTATGTTTTCCTACAGCATTTCTAATGAAAAACTGTTTTTT

D gene: -
V gene: TRBV4-3
J gene: TRBJ1-2
clone size: -
CDR3 protein: CASIQAGRISDGYTF
CDR3 DNA: TGCGCCAGCATCCAGGCGGGACGGATCAGCGATGGCTACACCTTC

D gene: -
V gene: TRBV7-8
J gene: TRBJ2-3
clone size: many
CDR3 protein: CASSSPWPGRDTQYF
CDR3 DNA: TGTGCCAGCAGCTCCCCATGGCCGGGGAGAGATACGCAGTATTTT

D gene: -
V gene: TRBV6-6
J gene: TRBJ1-1
clone size: few
CDR3 protein: CASRVSGNTEAFF
CDR3 DNA: TGTGCCAGCAGGGTTTCAGGAAACACTGAAGCTTTCTTT

D gene: TRBD1
V gene: TRBV19
J gene: TRBJ1-1
clone size: few
CDR3 protein: CASSYTGVGNTEAFF
CDR3 DNA: TGTGCCAGTAGCTATACAGGGGTTGGGAACACTGAAGCTTTCTTT

D gene: -
V gene: TRBV7-2
J gene: TRBJ2-7
clone size: many
CDR3 protein: CASSFDYSRTEQYF
CDR3 DNA: TGTGCCAGCAGCTTCGACTATTCAAGGACAGAGCAGTACTTC

D gene: TRBD1
V gene: TRBV6-5
J gene: TRBJ1-2
clone size: many
CDR3 protein: CASSYTGTANYGYTF
CDR3 DNA: TGTGCCAGCAGTTACACCGGGACAGCTAACTATGGCTACACCTTC

D gene: -
V gene: TRBV5-6
J gene: TRBJ1-4
clone size: -
CDR3 protein: CASSLEAGHNEKLFF
CDR3 DNA: TGTGCCAGCAGCTTGGAGGCAGGCCATAATGAAAAACTGTTTTTT

D gene: -
V gene: TRBV19
J gene: TRBJ1-1
clone size: few
CDR3 protein: CASSISGAMNTEAFF
CDR3 DNA: TGTGCCAGTAGTATTTCAGGGGCCATGAACACTGAAGCTTTCTTT

D gene: -
V gene: TRBV19
J gene: TRBJ2-2
clone size: few
CDR3 protein: CASSGTALNTGELFF
CDR3 DNA: TGTGCCAGTTCCGGGACTGCCCTGAACACCGGGGAGCTGTTTTTT

D gene: -
V gene: TRBV5-4
J gene: TRBJ1-1
clone size: -
CDR3 protein: CASTSSRTNTEAFF
CDR3 DNA: TGTGCCAGCACCTCTTCTAGGACGAACACTGAAGCTTTCTTT

D gene: TRBD1
V gene: TRBV7-2
J gene: TRBJ1-5
clone size: many
CDR3 protein: CASSWDRGYSQPQHF
CDR3 DNA: TGTGCCAGCAGCTGGGACAGGGGGTACAGTCAGCCCCAGCATTTT

D gene: TRBD2
V gene: TRBV24-1
J gene: TRBJ2-5
clone size: few
CDR3 protein: CATSVAGPQETQYF
CDR3 DNA: TGTGCCACCAGCGTAGCGGGGCCCCAAGAGACCCAGTACTTC

D gene: TRBD1
V gene: TRBV10-3
J gene: TRBJ2-7
clone size: -
CDR3 protein: CAISGQGSYEQYF
CDR3 DNA: TGTGCCATCAGTGGACAGGGGTCCTACGAGCAGTACTTC

D gene: -
V gene: TRBV6-2/TRBV6-3
J gene: TRBJ2-7
clone size: -
CDR3 protein: CASRRQSSYEQYF
CDR3 DNA: TGTGCCAGCAGGCGACAGAGCTCCTACGAGCAGTACTTC

D gene: TRBD1
V gene: TRBV5-6
J gene: TRBJ1-5
clone size: -
CDR3 protein: CASSLEQGMGQPQHF
CDR3 DNA: TGTGCCAGCAGCTTGGAACAGGGGATGGGTCAGCCCCAGCATTTT

D gene: TRBD1
V gene: TRBV7-9
J gene: TRBJ2-3
clone size: -
CDR3 protein: CASSQTGNTDTQYF
CDR3 DNA: TGTGCCAGCAGTCAGACAGGGAACACAGATACGCAGTATTTT

D gene: -
V gene: TRBV6-2/TRBV6-3
J gene: TRBJ2-4
clone size: few
CDR3 protein: CASSWGPQGAKNIQYF
CDR3 DNA: TGTGCCAGCAGTTGGGGCCCGCAGGGGGCCAAAAACATTCAGTACTTC

D gene: TRBD2
V gene: TRBV3-1
J gene: TRBJ2-1
clone size: -
CDR3 protein: CASSQELSGDNEQFF
CDR3 DNA: TGTGCCAGCAGCCAAGAACTTAGCGGGGACAATGAGCAGTTCTTC

D gene: -
V gene: TRBV6-5
J gene: TRBJ2-1
clone size: -
CDR3 protein: CASSRNKGSYNEQFF
CDR3 DNA: TGTGCCAGCAGCCGAAACAAGGGATCCTACAATGAGCAGTTCTTC

D gene: -
V gene: TRBV11-2
J gene: TRBJ1-1
clone size: -
CDR3 protein: CASSSVANEAFF
CDR3 DNA: TGTGCCAGCAGCTCCGTGGCAAACGAAGCTTTCTTT

D gene: -
V gene: TRBV6-6
J gene: TRBJ1-1
clone size: -
CDR3 protein: CASNGRVNTEAFF
CDR3 DNA: TGTGCCAGCAACGGCAGGGTCAACACTGAAGCTTTCTTT

D gene: -
V gene: TRBV7-2
J gene: TRBJ1-5
clone size: many
CDR3 protein: CASSLEIGINQPQHF
CDR3 DNA: TGTGCCAGCAGCTTAGAGATAGGGATCAATCAGCCCCAGCATTTT

D gene: -
V gene: TRBV20-1
J gene: TRBJ1-1
clone size: -
CDR3 protein: CSAPGLDFF
CDR3 DNA: TGCAGTGCCCCCGGGTTGGATTTCTTT

D gene: -
V gene: TRBV12-3/TRBV12-4
J gene: TRBJ1-2
clone size: -
CDR3 protein: CASSISPGGADGYTF
CDR3 DNA: TGTGCCAGCAGTATCAGCCCGGGTGGAGCGGATGGCTACACCTTC

D gene: -
V gene: TRBV11-2
J gene: TRBJ2-6
clone size: few
CDR3 protein: CASSLTRSSGANVLTF
CDR3 DNA: TGTGCCAGCAGCTTAACAAGGAGCTCTGGGGCCAACGTCCTGACTTTC

D gene: TRBD1
V gene: TRBV20-1
J gene: TRBJ1-4
clone size: few
CDR3 protein: CSAIQGDEKLFF
CDR3 DNA: TGCAGTGCAATACAGGGGGATGAAAAACTGTTTTTT

D gene: -
V gene: TRBV6-2/TRBV6-3
J gene: TRBJ1-5
clone size: many
CDR3 protein: CASSPSPGEGRQPQHF
CDR3 DNA: TGTGCCAGCAGTCCCTCCCCCGGGGAGGGAAGGCAGCCCCAGCATTTT

D gene: -
V gene: TRBV6-2/TRBV6-3
J gene: TRBJ1-5
clone size: few
CDR3 protein: CAGGVGSPQHF
CDR3 DNA: TGTGCCGGGGGCGTCGGGTCGCCCCAGCATTTT

D gene: TRBD1
V gene: TRBV6-5
J gene: TRBJ1-2
clone size: few
CDR3 protein: CASSQGQNYGYTF
CDR3 DNA: TGTGCCAGCAGTCAGGGACAGAACTATGGCTACACCTTC

D gene: TRBD1
V gene: TRBV5-8
J gene: TRBJ2-1
clone size: few
CDR3 protein: CASSSYRGLGLAAGFYNEQFF
CDR3 DNA: TGTGCCAGCAGCAGCTACAGGGGGTTGGGGCTAGCCGCGGGATTCTACAATGAGCAGTTCTTC

D gene: TRBD1
V gene: TRBV12-5
J gene: TRBJ2-7
clone size: few
CDR3 protein: CASGSRTGVYEQYF
CDR3 DNA: TGTGCTAGTGGTTCCCGGACAGGGGTATACGAGCAGTACTTC

D gene: TRBD1
V gene: TRBV7-6
J gene: TRBJ1-3
clone size: -
CDR3 protein: CASSSRTGVAGNTIYF
CDR3 DNA: TGTGCCAGCAGCTCCAGGACAGGGGTGGCTGGAAACACCATATATTTT